These 15 T cell receptor beta chains originate from one sample sequenced in a study of cytomegalovirus exposure and HLA in healthy donors. Produced via immunoSEQ multiplex PCR; TCRdb's table is partial and in-frame only. Among 200,000 to 250,000 clones listed, roughly 84% were seen once. Material for sequencing was PBMCs. The receptors come from a woman between 18 and 29 years old in good health and CMV-seropositive.

This clone was recorded only once. The chain links TRBV6-5 to TRBJ1-2; 11 bases fit TRBD1. The CDR3 is 14 residues long. V lost 6 bases, J lost 4 bases, and 4 bases stayed unmatched. Germline V gene lookup returns CDR1 MNHEY and CDR2 SVGAGI. The CDR3 coding sequence is TGTGCCAGCAGCCAGGACAGGGGGCCCTATGGCTACACCTTC. It codes for CASSQDRGPYGYTF.

The chain couples TRBV2 to TRBJ2-3, with D possibly TRBD2 on 5 matching bases. Germline V gives CDR1 SNHLY, CDR2 FYNNEI. The V gene lost 6 bases and the J gene lost 0 bases, with 7 bases spanning the gap. CDR3 length: 13 amino acids. The CDR3: CASRDSSTDTQYF. The CDR3 DNA follows: TGTGCCAGCAGGGACTCAAGCACAGATACGCAGTATTTT. Based on the CDR3 plus reference TRBV2 and TRBJ2-3, the full variable domain is EPEVTQTPSHQVTQMGQEVILRCVPISNHLYFYWYRQILGQKVEFLVSFYNNEISEKSEIFDDQFSVERPDGSNFTLKIRSTKLEDSAMYFCASRDSSTDTQYFGPGTRLTVL.

V usage is TRBV7-9 and J usage is TRBJ1-5, with a tentative D call TRBD1 (6 bases). The CDR3 runs to 16 residues. From germline, CDR1 is SEHNR and CDR2 FQNEAQ (reference sequence). Trimming took 5 bases from V and 2 from J, leaving 16 bases between them. CDR3 DNA: TGTGCCAGCAGCACTTATCAGGGGAGAGGCAATCAGCCCCAGCATTTT. Encoded protein: CASSTYQGRGNQPQHF.

This clone was seen a single time. The CDR3 loop reads CASSLYDRGRVIPEAFF. The CDR3 region has the DNA TGTGCCAGCAGCTTATACGACAGGGGGCGAGTAATCCCTGAAGCTTTCTTT. The genes are TRBV7-9 and TRBJ1-1; 10 positions agree with TRBD1. Unmatched junction bases numbered 12, after V lost 2 bases and J lost 6 bases. This CDR3 is 17 amino acids long. Germline CDR1 reads SEHNR; CDR2 reads FQNEAQ (reference sequence).

The chain links TRBV9 to TRBJ2-1, with D uncertain. Germline V gene data show CDR1 as SGDLS and CDR2 as YYNGEE. Trimming stripped 5 bases from V and 4 bases from J, with 13 bases between. This CDR3 region has 14 residues. CDR3 nucleotide sequence: TGTGCCAGCAGTGTCTCTAGGAGTTACAATGAGCAGTTCTTC. It translates to CASSVSRSYNEQFF.

The chain is built from TRBV5-1 and TRBJ2-5; the match to TRBD2 covers 11 bases. The CDR3 is 16 amino acids. Germline V gives CDR1 SGHRS, CDR2 YFSETQ. Trimming took 0 bases from V and 3 from J; bases not matched to a gene: 4. CDR3 amino acids: CASSLALLAGEETQYF. In DNA form, the CDR3 reads TGCGCCAGCAGCTTGGCCTTACTAGCGGGAGAAGAGACCCAGTACTTC. Full variable domain (missing parts from reference TRBV5-1 and TRBJ2-5): KAGVTQTPRYLIKTRGQQVTLSCSPISGHRSVSWYQQTPGQGLQFLFEYFSETQRNKGNFPGRFSGRQFSNSRSEMNVSTLELGDSALYLCASSLALLAGEETQYFGPGTRLLVL.

This chain links TRBV2 with TRBJ2-7, with 11 nucleotides matching TRBD2. CDR1 SNHLY and CDR2 FYNNEI come from the germline V gene. There are 14 residues in the CDR3. V was pared by 8 bases and J by 3 bases, with 6 bases of the junction left unmatched. The CDR3 sequence: CASYGTSGNYEQYF. CDR3 coding DNA: TGTGCCAGCTATGGGACTAGCGGAAACTACGAGCAGTACTTC.

The chain employs TRBV28 and TRBJ1-2; 10 bases line up with TRBD1. Germline CDR1 is MDHEN and CDR2 is SYDVKM. This CDR3 spans 15 amino acids. V lost 3 bases to trimming and J lost 5 bases; unmatched junction nucleotides: 6. CDR3 nucleotides: TGTGCCAGCAGTTTCTGGACAGGGGGGAATTATGGCTACACCTTC. Its translation is CASSFWTGGNYGYTF.

The CDR3 protein is CASSHYRDRADTQYF. The CDR3 nucleotides read TGTGCCAGCAGTCACTACAGGGATAGGGCAGATACGCAGTATTTT. V is TRBV27 and J is TRBJ2-3; possible D gene TRBD1, 6 bases. The CDR3 runs 15 residues. V lost 5 bases, J lost 4 bases, and 16 bases lay in between. Germline V gene data show CDR1 as MNHEY and CDR2 as SMNVEV (reference sequence).

This clone was observed a single time. This sequence joins TRBV5-1 and TRBJ2-7, with D possibly TRBD1 on 6 matching bases. The CDR3 contains 15 residues. V was trimmed by 3 bases and J by 2 bases, leaving 15 bases between them. Germline CDR1 reads SGHRS; CDR2 reads YFSETQ. CDR3: CASSSTGNRAYEQYF. The CDR3 coding sequence is TGCGCCAGCAGCTCGACAGGAAATCGTGCCTACGAGCAGTACTTC.

This clone was seen a single time. This chain connects TRBV25-1 to TRBJ2-7; the match to TRBD1 covers 7 bases. Germline values: CDR1 MGHDK, CDR2 SYGVNS. With 1 base clipped from V and 2 bases from J, the junction kept 2 bases outside the gene matches. The CDR3 consists of 14 residues. This CDR3 is CASSESDRAYEQYF. The DNA for the CDR3 is TGTGCCAGCAGTGAATCTGACAGGGCCTACGAGCAGTACTTC.

The J gene is TRBJ2-1, the V gene TRBV11-2; TRBD2 matches at 7 bases. Germline CDR1 reads SGHAT; CDR2 reads FQNNGV. Trimming took 4 bases from V and 3 from J; bases not matched to a gene: 9. CDR3 length equals 16 residues. The CDR3 here is CASSSLTWEGYNEQFF. CDR3 coding DNA: TGTGCCAGCAGCTCGTTAACCTGGGAGGGCTACAATGAGCAGTTCTTC.

This clone was detected only a few times. The gene calls are TRBV28 and TRBJ2-3; the match to TRBD1 covers 8 bases. The germline CDR1 and CDR2 sequences are MDHEN and SYDVKM. CDR3 length equals 15 residues. Trimming cost V 6 bases and J 5 bases; bases outside gene matches: 10. In DNA, the CDR3 is TGTGCCAGCAGACACAGGGGGGATTTGGTAGATACGCAGTATTTT. It codes for CASRHRGDLVDTQYF. The variable domain in full, completed from reference TRBV28 and TRBJ2-3, reads DVKVTQSSRYLVKRTGEKVFLECVQDMDHENMFWYRQDPGLGLRLIYFSYDVKMKEKGDIPEGYSVSREKKERFSLILESASTNQTSMYLCASRHRGDLVDTQYFGPGTRLTVL.

The CDR3 loop is CASSLAQWDSQNTGELFF. The CDR3 DNA reads as TGTGCCAGCAGCTTAGCGCAATGGGACAGCCAGAACACCGGGGAGCTGTTTTTT. This rearrangement joins TRBV7-2 to TRBJ2-2, with 7 bases fitting TRBD1. Germline V gene lookup returns CDR1 SGHTA and CDR2 FQGNSA. V shed 0 bases and J 1 base; nucleotides not matched to a gene: 8. The CDR3 sequence is 18 residues long.

The chain employs TRBV7-8 and TRBJ2-2; a weak D match, TRBD2 (6 bases). This CDR3 region has 17 residues. V lost 3 bases and J lost 0, with 14 bases in between. Germline CDR1 SGHVS, CDR2 FQNEAQ. CDR3 coding DNA: TGTGCCAGCAGCTTCAGGACCGCGGGGACGAACACCGGGGAGCTGTTTTTT. This gives the protein CASSFRTAGTNTGELFF.